This T cell receptor (beta chain) was sequenced in a study of spatial heterogeneity in lung cancer. At the level of the study: Consistent detection of more beta-chain than alpha-chain sequences was observed.

Sample time point: sample taken at primary tumor resection. Whole RNA, which was extracted from tumor, nontumor lung tissue or frozen PBMC, was sequenced without any cell sorting. The donors comprised about 65 untreated early-stage non-small cell lung cancer patients. Using its own MiXCR run on the 5' RACE reads, TCRdb lists one record per CDR3 protein. The sample has more than 9,500 distinct CDR3 sequences, approximately 6.2% seen once; the top ten hold about 9.4%. The ends were cut back, 1 base at V and 4 bases at J, with 14 bases in the middle. The CDR3 spans 15 residues. The germline V gene encodes CDR1 KGHSH and CDR2 LQKENI. This clonotype was seen ten or more times. For a library built for alpha chains, this beta chain is a stray read; little rests on its size.

This chain joins TRBV18 and TRBJ2-7; TRBD1 might be the D (8 bases). The specimen comprised normal lung tissue next to the tumor, sampled at surgery. The origin of this receptor is a male donor with early-stage non-small cell lung cancer. The CDR3 DNA is TGTGCCAGCTCACCACTCGACAGGGGAGGGTACGAGCAGTACTTC. It encodes CASSPLDRGGYEQYF. Based on the CDR3 plus reference TRBV18 and TRBJ2-7, the full variable domain is NAGVMQNPRHLVRRRGQEARLRCSPMKGHSHVYWYRQLPEEGLKFMVYLQKENIIDESGMPKERFSAEFPKEGPSILRIQQVVRGDSAAYFCASSPLDRGGYEQYFGPGTRLTVT.